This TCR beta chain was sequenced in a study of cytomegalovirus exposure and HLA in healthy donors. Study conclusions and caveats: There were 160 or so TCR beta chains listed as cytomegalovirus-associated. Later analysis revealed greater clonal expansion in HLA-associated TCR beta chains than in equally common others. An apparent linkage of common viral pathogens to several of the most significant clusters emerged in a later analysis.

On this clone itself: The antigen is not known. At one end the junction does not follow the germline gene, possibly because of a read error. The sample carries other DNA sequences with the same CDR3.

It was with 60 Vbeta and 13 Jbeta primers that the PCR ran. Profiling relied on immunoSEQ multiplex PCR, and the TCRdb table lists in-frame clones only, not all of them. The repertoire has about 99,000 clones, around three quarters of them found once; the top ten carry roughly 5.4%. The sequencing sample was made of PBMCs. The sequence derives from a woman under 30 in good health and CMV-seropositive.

Written as DNA, the CDR3 is TGCGCCATTAGTGGGGGCTTATCCTTTTATAATTCACCCCTCCACTTT. This sequence encodes CAISGGLSFYNSPLHF. The chain couples TRBV10-3 to TRBJ1-6; tentative D call: TRBD1 (6 bases). Germline V gives CDR1 ENHRY, CDR2 SYGVKD. CDR3 length: 16 residues.